One sample yielded the 26 T cell receptor beta chains listed below, sequenced in a study of cytomegalovirus exposure and HLA in healthy donors. Measured with immunoSEQ multiplex PCR; TCRdb has only the in-frame clones, and not every one. The profile shows about 140,000 clones, approximately 87% of them singletons. The sequenced sample was PBMCs. These receptors all stem from a man between 18 and 35 years old in good health and CMV-seronegative.

The V call is TRBV18, the J call TRBJ1-1; the match to TRBD1 covers 10 bases. V was clipped by 2 bases and J by 5 bases; unmatched bases: 8. The CDR3 has 16 amino acids. From germline, CDR1 is KGHSH and CDR2 LQKENI. In nucleotides, the CDR3 is TGTGCCAGCTCACCAGGACAGGGGGGGGGCTGGACTGAAGCTTTCTTT. It encodes CASSPGQGGGWTEAFF.

V gene TRBV25-1 combines with J gene TRBJ2-3; 7 nucleotides agree with TRBD1. The V gene end was trimmed by 7 bases and the J gene end by 1 base; junction bases not matched to a gene: 14. The CDR3 sequence is 17 residues long. Germline loops: CDR1 MGHDK, CDR2 SYGVNS. This CDR3 reads CASIPNQDRVGTDTQYF. Here the CDR3 DNA reads TGTGCCAGCATCCCCAACCAAGACAGGGTGGGCACAGATACGCAGTATTTT.

The rearrangement uses TRBV5-1 and TRBJ1-2; TRBD1 aligns across 7 bases. After removal of 5 bases from V and 0 bases from J, the junction contained 7 bases not matched to a gene. The CDR3 is 15 residues long. Germline CDR1 is SGHRS and CDR2 is YFSETQ. DNA for the CDR3: TGCGCCAGCAGGCGGGACAGCAATACTAACTATGGCTACACCTTC. It is translated as CASRRDSNTNYGYTF.

This chain uses TRBV14 with TRBJ2-1; 13 nucleotides agree with TRBD2. CDR1 is SGHDN, CDR2 FVKESK, per germline. V shed 4 bases, J shed 4 bases, and the junction held 10 bases outside the gene matches. The CDR3 loop spans 18 amino acids. CDR3 bases: TGTGCCAGCAGCCCCAGGACTAGCGGGAGATCGGAATACAATGAGCAGTTCTTC. This encodes CASSPRTSGRSEYNEQFF.

The V gene is TRBV7-2, the J gene TRBJ2-7; TRBD1 matches 10 bases. The V segment lost 1 base and the J segment 4 bases; nucleotides outside the gene matches: 7. Per germline, CDR1 SGHTA and CDR2 FQGNSA. The CDR3 consists of 16 residues. The CDR3 region has the DNA TGTGCCAGCAGCTTAGGGCCTGGGACAGGGGTTTACGAGCAGTACTTC. It encodes CASSLGPGTGVYEQYF.

The CDR3 nucleotides read TGTGCCATCAGTGACTACGGGACAGATGGCAATCAGCCCCAGCATTTT. Its protein is CAISDYGTDGNQPQHF. V is TRBV10-3 and J is TRBJ1-5; TRBD1 matches at 7 bases. Unmatched junction bases numbered 7, after V lost 3 bases and J lost 2 bases. CDR3 length equals 16 residues. Germline lookup yields CDR1 ENHRY and CDR2 SYGVKD.

The gene calls are TRBV6-5 and TRBJ2-5, with TRBD1 matching over 10 bases. Germline CDR1 reads MNHEY; CDR2 reads SVGAGI. The CDR3 has 15 amino acids. Trimming cost V 5 bases and J 5 bases; bases outside gene matches: 8. In nucleotides, the CDR3 is TGTGCCAGCAGTGGACCGGGACAGGGGATGGAGACCCAGTACTTC. This encodes CASSGPGQGMETQYF.

The rearrangement uses TRBV6-6 and TRBJ1-5; tentatively, D is TRBD1 (6 bases). Germline V CDR1 and CDR2: MNHNY, SVGAGI (reference sequence). The CDR3 totals 15 residues. The ends were cut back, 2 bases at V and 8 bases at J, with 16 bases in the middle. CDR3 DNA sequence: TGTGCCAGCAGTTACCCCGACAGGCTGTTGAAGCCCCAGCATTTT. Amino acid sequence: CASSYPDRLLKPQHF.

This sequence joins TRBV30 and TRBJ2-1; 8 bases are a match to TRBD2. V dropped 3 bases and J dropped 6; count of bases not matched to a gene: 4. CDR1 and CDR2 (germline): GTSNPN, SVGIG (reference sequence). The CDR3 sequence is 13 residues long. The CDR3 sequence: CAWSPGTSNEQFF. CDR3 bases: TGTGCCTGGAGCCCCGGGACTAGCAATGAGCAGTTCTTC. Full variable domain (remainder filled in from reference TRBV30 and TRBJ2-1): SQTIHQWPATLVQPVGSPLSLECTVEGTSNPNLYWYRQAAGRGLQLLFYSVGIGQISSEVPQNLSASRPQDRQFILSSKKLLLSDSGFYLCAWSPGTSNEQFFGPGTRLTVL.

The chain employs TRBV6-5 and TRBJ2-7; no clear D gene. The CDR3 contains 15 residues. V was shortened by 1 base and J by 3 bases, with 13 bases between the two germline ends. The germline CDR1 and CDR2 sequences are MNHEY and SVGAGI. CDR3: CASSYLAGPNYEQYF. In DNA, the CDR3 is TGTGCCAGCAGTTACTTGGCAGGTCCTAACTACGAGCAGTACTTC.

There are a few counts of this clone. The chain has TRBV7-2 and TRBJ2-7; 11 bases line up with TRBD2. V lost 7 bases to trimming and J lost 3 bases; unmatched junction nucleotides: 8. Germline V gene data show CDR1 as SGHTA and CDR2 as FQGNSA. The length of the CDR3 is 15 residues. The CDR3 is CASTILAGGHYEQYF. Here the CDR3 DNA reads TGTGCCAGCACCATATTAGCGGGAGGGCACTACGAGCAGTACTTC.

This chain links TRBV19 with TRBJ2-1, with a tentative D call TRBD2 (6 bases). This CDR3 spans 14 amino acids. The germline CDR1 and CDR2 sequences are LNHDA and SQIVND (reference sequence). The ends were cut back, 8 bases at V and 2 bases at J, with 13 bases in the middle. CDR3 protein: CASLGGNPYNEQFF. The CDR3 DNA reads TGTGCCAGTCTCGGAGGGAACCCCTACAATGAGCAGTTCTTC.

The genes are TRBV5-1 and TRBJ2-5; 11 bases are a match to TRBD2. This CDR3 comprises 14 residues. J lost 2 bases, V lost 9 bases, and 6 bases had no gene match. Germline-derived CDR1 and CDR2 are SGHRS and YFSETQ. CDR3 residues: CATATSGTQETQYF. The CDR3 bases are TGCGCCACTGCGACTAGCGGGACACAAGAGACCCAGTACTTC.

The chain employs TRBV5-8 and TRBJ1-2; TRBD1 agrees at 12 bases. This CDR3 is 15 amino acids long. The V and J ends lost 2 bases and 7 bases, in that order; junction bases with no gene match: 6. CDR1 SGHTS and CDR2 YDEGEE come from the germline V gene. The CDR3 protein is CASSFWGQGAGGYTF. In DNA, the CDR3 is TGTGCCAGCAGCTTCTGGGGACAGGGGGCTGGTGGCTACACCTTC.

The CDR3 DNA reads TGTGCCAGCAGCTTCGTTGGACTGCACAATGAGCAGTTCTTC. Translation gives CASSFVGLHNEQFF. This chain links TRBV7-8 with TRBJ2-1; TRBD2 might be the D (5 bases). The CDR3 consists of 14 residues. V was clipped by 3 bases and J by 5 bases, with 11 bases between them. Germline CDR1 SGHVS, CDR2 FQNEAQ.

This rearrangement joins TRBV2 to TRBJ1-4; no definite D call. Germline assignment: CDR1 SNHLY and CDR2 FYNNEI. V was clipped by 3 bases and J by 8 bases, with 4 bases between them. This CDR3 is built from 11 residues. The CDR3 spells CASSDYEKLFF. CDR3 nucleotide sequence: TGTGCCAGCAGTGACTACGAAAAACTGTTTTTT.

The chain couples TRBV5-1 to TRBJ1-2; the D is unclear. With 0 bases removed from V and 2 bases from J, the gap between germline ends came to 11 bases. Germline V lookup: CDR1 SGHRS, CDR2 YFSETQ. The CDR3 loop spans 15 amino acids. CDR3 nucleotides: TGCGCCAGCAGCTTGGGGGGTAGGGAGAACTATGGCTACACCTTC. Protein: CASSLGGRENYGYTF.

The CDR3 nucleotides read TGTGCCAGCAGCAATGACAGGGAATACTCCTACGAGCAGTACTTC. It yields the protein CASSNDREYSYEQYF. The genes are TRBV28 and TRBJ2-7, with 7 bases fitting TRBD1. The CDR3 length is 15 residues. CDR1 is MDHEN, CDR2 SYDVKM, per germline. V gave up 6 bases and J gave up 0 bases; unmatched junction bases: 8.

The chain recombines TRBV7-9 with TRBJ2-2; no clear D. CDR3 size: 15 residues. The V gene lost 0 bases and the J gene lost 3 bases, with 8 bases spanning the gap. Germline CDR1 reads SEHNR; CDR2 reads FQNEAQ (reference sequence). The CDR3 region is CASSLAQSYTGELFF. The CDR3 DNA follows: TGTGCCAGCAGCTTAGCACAGTCCTACACCGGGGAGCTGTTTTTT.

In the case of this clone: The identical CDR3 is also encoded by other nucleotide sequences in the sample. The gene calls are TRBV7-9 and TRBJ1-1; D gene ambiguous. V was cut by 1 base and J by 6 bases, with 6 bases left in between. The V gene's germline CDR1 is SEHNR and CDR2 FQNEAQ (reference sequence). The CDR3 consists of 12 residues. The CDR3 DNA reads TGTGCCAGCAGCTTAGGCGGGGCTGAAGCTTTCTTT. As protein: CASSLGGAEAFF.

The rearrangement uses TRBV10-3 and TRBJ1-1; no reliable D call. CDR1 is ENHRY, CDR2 SYGVKD, per germline. V lost 0 bases and J 5 bases, leaving 10 bases between the germline ends. The CDR3 consists of 14 residues. CDR3 sequence reads: CAISESIWQTEAFF. In DNA, the CDR3 is TGTGCCATCAGTGAGTCGATTTGGCAGACTGAAGCTTTCTTT.

The rearrangement joins TRBV28 to TRBJ2-7, with 7 bases that match TRBD1. V shed 4 bases, J shed 3 bases, and the junction held 9 bases outside the gene matches. The CDR3 is made up of 15 amino acids. The germline V gene has CDR1 MDHEN and CDR2 SYDVKM. The CDR3 DNA follows: TGTGCCAGCAGTTCGGAGACAGGGTTGGACTACGAGCAGTACTTC. Its protein product is CASSSETGLDYEQYF.

A single count supports this clone. The rearrangement links TRBV6-6 to TRBJ1-4, with TRBD1 as a possible D gene (6 bases). Germline CDR1 is MNHNY and CDR2 is SVGAGI (reference sequence). The CDR3 extends over 15 amino acids. Trimming cost V 4 bases and J 3 bases, with 12 bases left between them. CDR3 residues: CASSFTGQANEKLFF. The CDR3 DNA reads TGTGCCAGCAGTTTTACGGGACAAGCTAATGAAAAACTGTTTTTT.

The chain joins TRBV5-1 to TRBJ2-2; 10 bases match TRBD1. CDR1 SGHRS and CDR2 YFSETQ come from the germline V gene. Unmatched junction bases numbered 8, after V lost 4 bases and J lost 5 bases. The CDR3 runs 16 residues. CDR3 nucleotides: TGCGCCAGCAGCCCCACCGGGACAGGGGTAACCGGGGAGCTGTTTTTT. It yields the protein CASSPTGTGVTGELFF.

The rearrangement links TRBV15 to TRBJ1-1; D remains ambiguous. Trimming removed 1 base at V and 3 bases at J, with 15 bases between. Germline assignment: CDR1 LNHNV and CDR2 YYDKDF (reference sequence). The CDR3 has 16 residues. The CDR3 reads CATSRVFGIPDTEAFF. In nucleotides, the CDR3 is TGTGCCACCAGCAGAGTCTTCGGGATCCCGGACACTGAAGCTTTCTTT.

The V call is TRBV30, the J call TRBJ2-6, with 7 bases aligning to TRBD2. The CDR3 runs to 17 residues. Looked up from germline, CDR1 is GTSNPN and CDR2 is SVGIG (reference sequence). The trim removed 3 bases at V and 0 bases at J, leaving 8 bases unmatched. CDR3 coding DNA: TGTGCCTGGAGGCGGGGGAGAACTTACTCTGGGGCCAACGTCCTGACTTTC. Translated: CAWRRGRTYSGANVLTF.